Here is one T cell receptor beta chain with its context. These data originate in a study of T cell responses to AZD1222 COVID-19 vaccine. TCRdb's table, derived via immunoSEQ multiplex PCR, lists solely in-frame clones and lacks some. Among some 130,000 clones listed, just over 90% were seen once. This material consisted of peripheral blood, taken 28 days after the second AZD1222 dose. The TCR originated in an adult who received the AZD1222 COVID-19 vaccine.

The CDR3 bases are TGTGCCAGCAGCGGCTACAATCAGCCCCAGCATTTT. Encoded protein: CASSGYNQPQHF. The chain combines TRBV7-2 with TRBJ1-5; unclear D gene. V shed 5 bases and J shed 3 bases, with 5 bases lying between them. The CDR3 has 12 amino acids. Per germline, CDR1 SGHTA and CDR2 FQGNSA.